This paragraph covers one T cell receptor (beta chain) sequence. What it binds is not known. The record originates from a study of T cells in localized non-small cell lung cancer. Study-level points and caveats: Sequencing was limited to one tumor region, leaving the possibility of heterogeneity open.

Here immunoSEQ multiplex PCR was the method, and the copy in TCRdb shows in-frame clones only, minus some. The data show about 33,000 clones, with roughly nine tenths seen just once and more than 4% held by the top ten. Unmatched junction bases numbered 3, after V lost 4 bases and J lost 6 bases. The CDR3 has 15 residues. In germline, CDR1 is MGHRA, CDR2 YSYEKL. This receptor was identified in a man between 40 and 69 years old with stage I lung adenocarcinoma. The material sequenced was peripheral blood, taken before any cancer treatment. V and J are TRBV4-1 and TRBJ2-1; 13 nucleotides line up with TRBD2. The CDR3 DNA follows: TGCGCCAGCAGCCTTACTAGCGGGGGGGCCAATGAGCAGTTCTTC. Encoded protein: CASSLTSGGANEQFF.